This T cell receptor (beta chain) appears in the sequencing data of a study of tumor and adjacent non-tumor tissue in lung cancer. Notes on this clonotype: An end of the junction does not agree with germline; a read error may underlie this.

Germline values: CDR1 SGHNT, CDR2 YYREEE (reference sequence). This CDR3 comprises 14 residues. This sample's RNA came from whole unsorted tissue. Three rounds of nested PCR, following a modified ARM-PCR protocol, produced the TCRbeta library. TCRdb re-derived calls from the multiplex PCR reads in MiXCR, one entry per CDR3 protein. The table lists some 71,000 distinct CDR3 sequences, around 70% of them singletons. Sequenced input: lung tumor tissue. The chain is built from TRBV5-4 and TRBJ2-5, with D tentatively TRBD2 (6 bases). This sequence originates from a woman aged 40-49 years with non-small cell lung cancer. The CDR3 DNA is TGTGCCAGCAGCTTTGGCGGGGACCAAGAGACCCAATACTTC. Encoded protein: CASSFGGDQETQYF.